The 3 T cell receptor beta chains reported below all come from one sample, sequenced in a study of blood T cell repertoires in COVID-19 (dated by TCRdb to between 2020 and 2021). Receptors were amplified or captured by the immunoSEQ multiplex PCR assay. The immuneACCESS repertoire file appears here via TCRdb, limited to in-frame rearrangements. These files lack a portion of the clones; in checked studies, under half of the deficit traces to unresolved V genes, and the cause of the others is not known. In this sample the table shows 400,000 to 450,000 clones, about 90% of which occur a single time. Under 0.7% of the sample goes to the ten largest clones. The sequencing sample was made of PBMCs or T cells enriched from blood (not recorded which). Receptors were obtained from a man between 18 and 35 years old who had recovered from COVID-19.

CDR3 sequence: CASSPRGSGLKDTQYF. The CDR3 coding sequence is TGTGCCAGCAGCCCCCGTGGTAGCGGCCTGAAAGATACGCAGTATTTT. V usage is TRBV7-6 and J usage is TRBJ2-3, with a tentative D call TRBD2 (6 bases). Germline lookup yields CDR1 SGHVS and CDR2 FNYEAQ. Trimming removed 5 bases at V and 5 bases at J, with 20 bases between. The CDR3 is 16 amino acids. Complete variable domain (other parts from reference TRBV7-6 and TRBJ2-3): GAGVSQSPRYKVTKRGQDVALRCDPISGHVSLYWYRQALGQGPEFLTYFNYEAQQDKSGLPNDRFSAERPEGSISTLTIQRTEQRDSAMYRCASSPRGSGLKDTQYFGPGTRLTVL.

The rearrangement joins TRBV19 to TRBJ2-1; D might be TRBD2 (6 bases). V lost 4 bases, J lost 10 bases, and 11 bases lay in between. Germline V gene lookup returns CDR1 LNHDA and CDR2 SQIVND (reference sequence). This CDR3 has 12 amino acids. CDR3 nucleotide sequence: TGTGCCAGTAGTACCCTAGCGAAGGAGCAGTTCTTC. The encoded protein is CASSTLAKEQFF.

The chain recombines TRBV23-1 with TRBJ1-6; 9 nucleotides align to TRBD1. TRBV23-1 belongs to the ORF category, with a function that is uncertain. The ends lost 2 bases at V and 9 bases at J; junction bases unmatched: 11. The CDR3 consists of 17 residues. The CDR3 region has the DNA TGCGCCAGCAGTCAAACCCGCCGGACAGGGGAGAGTTCACCCCTCCACTTT. Its translation: CASSQTRRTGESSPLHF.